This T cell receptor beta chain is from a study of identical twins (dated by TCRdb to about 2016). For the wider study: TCR alpha and beta repertoires from monozygotic twins, unrelated adults of various ages and cord blood were deep-sequenced to test whether fetal clonotypes persist. Replicate twin experiments were performed at different times using different library preparation protocols to rule out contamination.

The library was obtained by 5' RACE. Sequencing was performed on an Illumina HiSeq 2000. A universal primer binding site was introduced by template switching, and a unique molecular identifier was present in the final cDNA, enabling accurate counting of TCR cDNA molecules. Specific primers in the conserved constant-segment region were used to synthesize first-strand cDNA for the TCR alpha and beta chains. To control for contamination, every cDNA library carried two barcodes: a SMART-Mk sample barcode plus Illumina barcodes. TruSeq adapter sequences along with Illumina sample barcodes were introduced in two successive PCR steps. TCR alpha and beta cDNA libraries were sequenced on the Illumina HiSeq platform with custom primers. For the original study's pipeline: Unique molecular identifiers were extracted from raw reads with MiGEC, and CDR3 positions were determined with MiXCR. For each individual, recombination models were inferred using an EM algorithm with the repgenHMM and IGoR tools. Shared clonotype analysis was performed with the tcR package in R, normalizing sharing by the product of cloneset sizes. To study raw recombination free of thymic and clonal selection effects, out-of-frame nonproductive sequences were analyzed. TCRdb took the public reads, trimmed them with fastp at Q25, ran MiXCR for clone calling and kept in-frame beta chains. All rows with the same CDR3 protein become a single entry with the most common DNA and genes. These V and J calls rely on TCRdb rather than the paper's analysis. In this sample the table shows about 690,000 distinct CDR3 sequences, 5.5% to 7.5% of which occur a single time. The ten largest clones add up to 1.5% to 2% of the sample.

This clonotype was recorded a few times. The clone's antigen remains unknown. No per-base quality is available; no much larger clone lies one base away. All donors were healthy Caucasians. Three unrelated non-twin adults were also sequenced: a male aged 18 to 30, a male aged 50 to 60 and a female aged 50 to 60. Miltenyi CD45RO+ enrichment and human naive T-cell isolation kits were used to isolate memory (CD45RO+) and naive T cells from PBMC. The CDR3 runs 16 amino acids, cysteine and phenylalanine included. Left in the record is the CDR3 DNA by itself, 48 bases read in frame from the first base. Based on the germline V gene, the CDR1 and CDR2 sequences are SGHRS and YFSETQ. Relative to germline, V is 0 bases shorter and J is 3 bases shorter, with 15 bases between their ends. What the work shows at the level of the full study, not this receptor alone: Because the same donors could not be followed over many years, conclusions were based on cross-sectional statistical analysis. Abundant cord blood beta clonotypes carried fewer insertions; young adult naive repertoires showed a weaker similar trend, while memory repertoires showed none. Recombination models systematically underestimated out-of-frame TCR alpha sharing in monozygotic twins but agreed with sharing between unrelated individuals. The excess sharing between twins in beta out-of-frame sequences was weaker because fewer shared sequences reduced the signal-to-noise ratio. Out-of-frame TCR alpha sequences shared between twins showed an excess of low generation-probability sequences compared with coincidental sharing between unrelated individuals. Invariant T cells such as MAIT and iNKT could partly confound zero-insertion analyses, though diverse VJ usage argued against this for most clonotypes.

Sequences were obtained from naive T cells sorted from blood. The cell subset or site label on this specimen signifies: cells isolated with a human naive T-cell isolation kit. The rearrangement joined TRBV5-1 to TRBJ1-2; no D gene can be assigned with confidence. The TCR originated in a man younger than 30 in good health. The base sequence is TGCGCCAGCAGCTTGGCCCCCAACGGGGAGGACTATGGCTACACCTTC. The encoded protein is CASSLAPNGEDYGYTF.